This TCR beta chain was recovered during a study of human T cells and chemical hapten exposure. Study background: Epicutaneous patch tests delivered 0.01% DPC to the upper back, with evaluation at 6 days.

TCRdb ran MiXCR on the RACE reads and lists one entry per CDR3 protein. The sample has a few hundred thousand distinct CDR3 sequences; approximately 8.6% are singletons. Time point meaning: pre-sensitization, week 0. Treatment specified: therapeutic diphenylcyclopropenone sensitization with weekly scalp DPC. Venepuncture was done earlier than the placement of each patch test. Alopecia patients, 18 to 70 years old and DPC-suitable, served as donors. CDR1 and CDR2 from the germline V gene are SQVTM and ANQGSEA. This CDR3 has 13 amino acids. J lost 3 bases, V lost 6 bases, and 8 bases had no gene match. The rearrangement uses TRBV29-1 and TRBJ2-7; TRBD1 matches at 7 bases. Here the sequenced sample was whole blood, taken in connection with sensitization to the hapten diphenylcyclopropenone (DPC). The TCR was taken from a woman aged 40 to 50 with alopecia areata. Some clones in this sample may be carry-over from other donors' samples. The CDR3 is CSVEKPGGYEQYF. The CDR3 bases are TGCAGCGTCGAAAAGCCAGGGGGCTACGAGCAGTACTTC.